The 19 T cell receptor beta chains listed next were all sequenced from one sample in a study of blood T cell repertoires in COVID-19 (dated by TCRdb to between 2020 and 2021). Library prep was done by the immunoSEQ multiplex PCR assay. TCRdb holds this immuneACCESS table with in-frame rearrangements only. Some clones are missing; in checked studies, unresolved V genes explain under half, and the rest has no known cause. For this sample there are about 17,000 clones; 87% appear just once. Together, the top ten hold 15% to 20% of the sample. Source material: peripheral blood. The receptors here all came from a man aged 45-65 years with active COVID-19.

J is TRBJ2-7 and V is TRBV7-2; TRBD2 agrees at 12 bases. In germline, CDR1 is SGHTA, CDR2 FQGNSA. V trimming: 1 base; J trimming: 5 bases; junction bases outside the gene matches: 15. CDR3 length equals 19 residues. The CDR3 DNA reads TGTGCCAGCAGCTTAGTCTTTGCGGGGGCTAGCGGGAGGGCCCACGAGCAGTACTTC. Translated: CASSLVFAGASGRAHEQYF.

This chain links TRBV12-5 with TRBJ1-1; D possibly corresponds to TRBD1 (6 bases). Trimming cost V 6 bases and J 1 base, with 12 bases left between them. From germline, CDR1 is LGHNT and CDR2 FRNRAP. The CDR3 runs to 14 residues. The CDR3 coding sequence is TGTGCTAGTGGCCCGACAGGATCGAACACTGAAGCTTTCTTT. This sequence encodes CASGPTGSNTEAFF.

This CDR3 is CASSLERGDTEAFF. CDR3 DNA sequence: TGCGCCAGCAGTCTTGAACGGGGAGACACTGAAGCTTTCTTT. The gene calls are TRBV5-1 and TRBJ1-1; D is unclear. Looked up from germline, CDR1 is SGHRS and CDR2 is YFSETQ. The V and J ends lost 5 bases and 3 bases respectively, with 14 bases between them. The CDR3 covers 14 residues. The variable domain in full, completed from reference TRBV5-1 and TRBJ1-1, reads KAGVTQTPRYLIKTRGQQVTLSCSPISGHRSVSWYQQTPGQGLQFLFEYFSETQRNKGNFPGRFSGRQFSNSRSEMNVSTLELGDSALYLCASSLERGDTEAFFGQGTRLTVV.

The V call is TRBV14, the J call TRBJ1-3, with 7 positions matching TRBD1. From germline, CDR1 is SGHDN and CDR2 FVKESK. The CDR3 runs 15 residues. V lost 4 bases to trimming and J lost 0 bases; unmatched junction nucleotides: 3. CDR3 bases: TGTGCCAGCAGCCCCAGGACAGGCTCTGGAAACACCATATATTTT. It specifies CASSPRTGSGNTIYF.

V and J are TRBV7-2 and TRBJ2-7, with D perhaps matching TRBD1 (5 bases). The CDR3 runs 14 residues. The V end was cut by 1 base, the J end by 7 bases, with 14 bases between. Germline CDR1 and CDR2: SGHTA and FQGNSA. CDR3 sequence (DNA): TGTGCCAGCAGCTTAGGACAGATCTCCGGGGAGCAGTACTTC. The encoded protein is CASSLGQISGEQYF.

This CDR3 is CASSQDSTINNEQFF. In DNA form, the CDR3 reads TGCGCCAGCAGCCAAGATAGTACTATCAACAATGAGCAGTTCTTC. This chain connects TRBV4-1 to TRBJ2-1; D unresolved. Germline lookup yields CDR1 MGHRA and CDR2 YSYEKL. Trimming stripped 0 bases from V and 5 bases from J, with 11 bases between. This CDR3 comprises 15 residues.

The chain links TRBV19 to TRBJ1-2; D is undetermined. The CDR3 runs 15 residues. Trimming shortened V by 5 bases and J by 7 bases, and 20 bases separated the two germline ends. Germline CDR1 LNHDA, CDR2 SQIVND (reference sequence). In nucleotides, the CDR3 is TGTGCCAGTAGTCCTCTGGATCGAGGAAGTGGTGGCTACACCTTC. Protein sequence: CASSPLDRGSGGYTF. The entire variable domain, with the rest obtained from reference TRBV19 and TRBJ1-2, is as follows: DGGITQSPKYLFRKEGQNVTLSCEQNLNHDAMYWYRQDPGQGLRLIYYSQIVNDFQKGDIAEGYSVSREKKESFPLTVTSAQKNPTAFYLCASSPLDRGSGGYTFGSGTRLTVV.

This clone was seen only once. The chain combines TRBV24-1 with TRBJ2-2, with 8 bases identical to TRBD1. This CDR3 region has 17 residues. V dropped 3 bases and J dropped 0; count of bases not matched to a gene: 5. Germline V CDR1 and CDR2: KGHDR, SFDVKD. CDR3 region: CATSDQGTGPNTGELFF. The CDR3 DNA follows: TGTGCCACCAGTGATCAGGGGACAGGACCGAACACCGGGGAGCTGTTTTTT.

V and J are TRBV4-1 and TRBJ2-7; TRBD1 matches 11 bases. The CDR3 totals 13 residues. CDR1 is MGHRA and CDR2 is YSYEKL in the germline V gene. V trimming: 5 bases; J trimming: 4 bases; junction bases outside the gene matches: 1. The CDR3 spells CASSGQGAYEQYF. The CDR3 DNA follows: TGCGCCAGCAGCGGACAGGGGGCTTACGAGCAGTACTTC.

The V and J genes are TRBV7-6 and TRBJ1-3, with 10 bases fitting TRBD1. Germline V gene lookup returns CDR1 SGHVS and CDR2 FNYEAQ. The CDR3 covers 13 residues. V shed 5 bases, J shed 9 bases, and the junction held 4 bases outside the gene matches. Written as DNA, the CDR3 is TGTGCCAGCAGCATGGACAGGGGGGGCACCATATATTTT. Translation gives CASSMDRGGTIYF.

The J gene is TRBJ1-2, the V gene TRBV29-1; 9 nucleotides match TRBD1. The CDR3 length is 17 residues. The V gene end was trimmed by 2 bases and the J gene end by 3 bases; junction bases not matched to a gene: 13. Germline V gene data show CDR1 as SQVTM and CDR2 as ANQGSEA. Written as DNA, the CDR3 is TGCAGCGTTGAAAGAGTTAAGGGACAGGGTACCTACTATGGCTACACCTTC. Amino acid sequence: CSVERVKGQGTYYGYTF. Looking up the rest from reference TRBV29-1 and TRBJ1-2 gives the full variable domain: SAVISQKPSRDICQRGTSLTIQCQVDSQVTMMFWYRQQPGQSLTLIATANQGSEATYESGFVIDKFPISRPNLTFSTLTVSNMSPEDSSIYLCSVERVKGQGTYYGYTFGSGTRLTVV.

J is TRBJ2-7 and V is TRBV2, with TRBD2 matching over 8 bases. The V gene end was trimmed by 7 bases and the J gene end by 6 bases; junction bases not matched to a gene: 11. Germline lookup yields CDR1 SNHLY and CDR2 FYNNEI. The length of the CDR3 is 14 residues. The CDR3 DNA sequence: TGTGCCAGCATTGCCGAGCGGGAGACCCCCGAGCAGTACTTC. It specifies CASIAERETPEQYF.

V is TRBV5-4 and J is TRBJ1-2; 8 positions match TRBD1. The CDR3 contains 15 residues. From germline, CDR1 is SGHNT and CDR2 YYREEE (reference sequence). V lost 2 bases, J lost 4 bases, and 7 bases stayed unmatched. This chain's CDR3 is CASSFRTGRTYGYTF. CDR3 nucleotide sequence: TGTGCCAGCAGCTTCAGGACAGGGAGGACCTATGGCTACACCTTC.

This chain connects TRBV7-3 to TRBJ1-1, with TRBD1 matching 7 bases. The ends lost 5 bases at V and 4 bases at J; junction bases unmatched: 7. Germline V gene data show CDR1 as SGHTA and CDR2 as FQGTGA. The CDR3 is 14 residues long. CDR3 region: CASSMTGQATEAFF. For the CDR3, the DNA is TGTGCCAGCAGCATGACAGGGCAGGCCACTGAAGCTTTCTTT.

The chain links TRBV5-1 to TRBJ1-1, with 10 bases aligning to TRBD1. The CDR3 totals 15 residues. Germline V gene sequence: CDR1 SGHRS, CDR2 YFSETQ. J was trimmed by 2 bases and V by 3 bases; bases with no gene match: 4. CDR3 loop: CASSWGQGSNTEAFF. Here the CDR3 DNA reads TGCGCCAGCAGCTGGGGACAGGGGTCTAACACTGAAGCTTTCTTT.

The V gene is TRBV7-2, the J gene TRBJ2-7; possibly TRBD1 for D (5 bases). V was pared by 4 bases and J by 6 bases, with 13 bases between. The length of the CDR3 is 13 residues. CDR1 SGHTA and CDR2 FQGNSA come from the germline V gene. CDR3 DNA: TGTGCCAGCAGCTCAACCAGGGTCGGCGAGCAGTACTTC. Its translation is CASSSTRVGEQYF.

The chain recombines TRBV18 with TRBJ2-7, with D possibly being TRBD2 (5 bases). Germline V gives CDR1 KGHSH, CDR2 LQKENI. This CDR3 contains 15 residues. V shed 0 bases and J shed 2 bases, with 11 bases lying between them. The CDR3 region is CASSPPLAGTYEQYF. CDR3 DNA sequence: TGTGCCAGCTCACCACCGCTGGCGGGTACCTACGAGCAGTACTTC.

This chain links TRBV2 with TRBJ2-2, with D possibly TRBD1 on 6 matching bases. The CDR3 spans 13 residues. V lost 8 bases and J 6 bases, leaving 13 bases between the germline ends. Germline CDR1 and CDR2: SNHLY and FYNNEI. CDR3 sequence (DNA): TGTGCCAGCCAACTTGAGGGGGCCGGGGAGCTGTTTTTT. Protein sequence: CASQLEGAGELFF. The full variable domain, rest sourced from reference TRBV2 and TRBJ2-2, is EPEVTQTPSHQVTQMGQEVILRCVPISNHLYFYWYRQILGQKVEFLVSFYNNEISEKSEIFDDQFSVERPDGSNFTLKIRSTKLEDSAMYFCASQLEGAGELFFGEGSRLTVL.

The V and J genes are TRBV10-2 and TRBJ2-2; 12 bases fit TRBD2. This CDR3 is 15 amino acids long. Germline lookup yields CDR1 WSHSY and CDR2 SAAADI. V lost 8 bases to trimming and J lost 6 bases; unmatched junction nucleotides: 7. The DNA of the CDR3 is TGCGCCAGCGTAACTAGCGGGAGGCGGTCCGGGGAGCTGTTTTTT. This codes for CASVTSGRRSGELFF.